A single sample gave rise to the 3 T cell receptor beta chains below, sequenced in a study of blood T cells in healthy people across ages. Using a J-beta primer mix together with a sample-barcoded 5' primer, a second PCR was run for roughly 6 to 11 cycles. Each CDR3 protein gets one entry after TCRdb re-called the 5' RACE reads with MiXCR. The table has roughly 1,300,000 distinct CDR3 sequences, 55% to 75% seen once. Material: blood. The receptor source for this set is a man in his late teens or twenties in good health.

This chain joins TRBV6-5 and TRBJ2-4; 7 bases fit TRBD1. Gene TRBJ2-5 matches the end of the DNA better, so the J call may be wrong. Germline V CDR1 and CDR2: MNHEY, SVGAGI. The CDR3 is made up of 13 amino acids. CDR3 nucleotide sequence: TGTGCCAGCAGCCGAGGGGGCATCGAGACCCAGTACTTC. The encoded protein is CASSRGGIETQYF.

The chain has TRBV29-1 and TRBJ2-5, with 8 nucleotides matching TRBD1. In germline, CDR1 is SQVTM, CDR2 ANQGSEA. The CDR3 extends over 14 amino acids. V shed 7 bases, J shed 11 bases, and the junction held 18 bases outside the gene matches. This chain's CDR3 is CSAGRRQGWDEQYF. DNA for the CDR3: TGCAGCGCCGGAAGAAGACAGGGGTGGGATGAGCAGTACTTC.

The table lists this clonotype with many counts. The chain has TRBV9 and TRBJ2-6, with D hard to call. V dropped 0 bases and J dropped 1 base, with 5 bases sitting between them. This CDR3 region has 15 residues. Germline CDR1 and CDR2: SGDLS and YYNGEE. CDR3 amino acids: CASSVGGSGANVLTF. CDR3 bases: TGTGCCAGCAGCGTAGGGGGATCTGGGGCCAACGTCCTGACTTTC.